Sequencing of this T cell receptor beta chain was carried out in a study of radiotherapy plus CTLA-4 blockade in lung cancer. General study points: In blood, tumor-derived TCR clones expanded after radiotherapy plus ipilimumab. Interferon-beta and early blood T cell clone dynamics reportedly predicted response best.

This CDR3 comprises 15 residues. V was shortened by 5 bases and J by 3 bases, with 17 bases between the two germline ends. From germline, CDR1 is SEHNR and CDR2 FQNEAQ (reference sequence). Note on this clone: The antigen is not known.

Focal radiation and CTLA-4 blockade (ipilimumab) were tested in chemo-refractory metastatic non-small-cell lung cancer patients. TCRdb's copy holds only in-frame clones and misses some; the assay was immunoSEQ multiplex PCR. The table records 35,000 to 50,000 clones, roughly 76% of them present only once. The gene calls are TRBV7-9 and TRBJ2-7, with D possibly TRBD1 on 5 matching bases. This receptor was obtained from a human donor with non-small cell lung cancer who had a complete response to radiotherapy plus ipilimumab. Sequenced material: peripheral blood, taken from a patient treated with radiotherapy plus ipilimumab. The CDR3 spells CASSPLGRQGYEQYF. In DNA, the CDR3 is TGTGCCAGCAGCCCCCTGGGAAGGCAGGGCTACGAGCAGTACTTC.